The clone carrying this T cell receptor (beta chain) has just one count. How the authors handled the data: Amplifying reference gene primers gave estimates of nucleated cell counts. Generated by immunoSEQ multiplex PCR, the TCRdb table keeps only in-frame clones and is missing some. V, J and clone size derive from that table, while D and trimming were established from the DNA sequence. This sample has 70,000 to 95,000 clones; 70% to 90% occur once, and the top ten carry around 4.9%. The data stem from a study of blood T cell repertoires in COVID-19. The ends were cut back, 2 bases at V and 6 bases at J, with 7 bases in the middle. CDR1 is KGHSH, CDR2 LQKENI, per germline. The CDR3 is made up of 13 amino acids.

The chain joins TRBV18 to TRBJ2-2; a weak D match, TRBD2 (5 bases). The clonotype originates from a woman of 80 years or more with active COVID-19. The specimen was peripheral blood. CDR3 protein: CASSPLDSGELFF. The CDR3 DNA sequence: TGTGCCAGCTCACCATTGGACTCCGGGGAGCTGTTTTTT.